Listed below are T cell receptor beta chains from one sample, sequenced in a study of blood T cell repertoires in COVID-19. Clones were read by immunoSEQ multiplex PCR, and TCRdb kept only the in-frame ones, dropping some. The table lists 300,000 to 350,000 clones, nearly 90% of them singletons. Sequencing was carried out using PBMCs or T cells enriched from blood (not recorded which). The receptor set was obtained from a woman aged 18-29 years with acute COVID-19. Both conserved end residues are part of each CDR3. D genes are given only for firm matches. Not every row has a clone size; where given, it reads once, few, many or a size class.

DNA,CDR3,V,J,D,size
TGTGCCAGCAGTTTAAAGCTCTTC,CASSLKLF,TRBV27,TRBJ1-2,-,-
TGTGCCAGCTCAGGCAGCGGAGACACTGAAGCTTTCTTT,CASSGSGDTEAFF,TRBV18,TRBJ1-1,-,-
TGTGCCAGCAGCCAAGCGGGAGGTAATGAGCAGTTCTTC,CASSQAGGNEQFF,TRBV3-1/TRBV3-2,TRBJ2-1,TRBD2,-
TGTGCCAGCAGCCCAGCCAGGGGGCACGAAGCTTTCTTT,CASSPARGHEAFF,TRBV16,TRBJ1-1,TRBD1,-
TGTGCCACCGCCACGGGGCTTAGGGGGGAGACCCAGTACTTC,CATATGLRGETQYF,TRBV24-1,TRBJ2-5,-,-
TGTGCCACCAGTACTGGGGCTAGCGATGAGCAGTTCTTC,CATSTGASDEQFF,TRBV24-1,TRBJ2-1,-,-
TGTGCCAGCAGTCAAACGGGAGGCACTGAAGCTTTCTTT,CASSQTGGTEAFF,TRBV12-3/TRBV12-4,TRBJ1-1,-,-
TGTGCCAGCAGCTCCCTTTCTCAGGCTGAAGCTTTCTTT,CASSSLSQAEAFF,TRBV11-2,TRBJ1-1,-,-
TGTGCCAGCAGTTTGCGAGTGGTAGCCACTGAAGCTTTCTTT,CASSLRVVATEAFF,TRBV27,TRBJ1-1,-,-
TGTGCCAGCAGCTTGCCGGGACAGGGAGGCACTGAAGCTTTCTTT,CASSLPGQGGTEAFF,TRBV28,TRBJ1-1,TRBD1,-
TGTGCCAGCTCACCCCAGGGGAATCCTAGCTCTGGGGCCAACGTCCTGACTTTC,CASSPQGNPSSGANVLTF,TRBV18,TRBJ2-6,-,-
TGTGCCTGGGGGGACAGGGATGGCGAAAAACTGTTTTTT,CAWGDRDGEKLFF,TRBV30,TRBJ1-4,TRBD1,-
TGTGCCAGCAGTGAGCCTTCTGGGACAGGCTACGAGCAGTACTTC,CASSEPSGTGYEQYF,TRBV6-1,TRBJ2-7,TRBD1,few
TGTGCCAGCAGTTCTCCGGGACACCTCAACTATGGCTACACCTTC,CASSSPGHLNYGYTF,TRBV28,TRBJ1-2,-,once
TGTGCCAGCAGTTTTCGTGGGCATGGCTACACCTTC,CASSFRGHGYTF,TRBV12-3/TRBV12-4,TRBJ1-2,-,-
TGTGCTAGTGGTTTGGTCCTCGGGACTAGCGGGAGAGGGGCGAAGGACACCGGGGAGCTGTTTTTT,CASGLVLGTSGRGAKDTGELFF,TRBV12-5,TRBJ2-2,TRBD2,-
TGTGCCAGCAGTGGGTGGGCAGGGCGGCGCGGCTACACCTTC,CASSGWAGRRGYTF,TRBV2,TRBJ1-2,-,-
TGTGCCAGCAGCCTCGGAACAGGACTGAACACTGAAGCTTTCTTT,CASSLGTGLNTEAFF,TRBV5-8,TRBJ1-1,-,-
TGTGCCAGCAGCGCGGGACTAGCGGGAGCGGGTTACAATGAGCAGTTCTTC,CASSAGLAGAGYNEQFF,TRBV9,TRBJ2-1,TRBD2,-
TGTGCCAGCAGCCTAAGTCTGCCCTACGAGCAGTACTTC,CASSLSLPYEQYF,TRBV12-3/TRBV12-4,TRBJ2-7,-,-
TGTGCCAGCAGCACTTTGACAGGGGGCGCGTTGGGCGATGAGCAGTTCTTC,CASSTLTGGALGDEQFF,TRBV7-9,TRBJ2-1,TRBD1,-
TGTGCCAGCAGTTTATTGGCGGGGGCTGGCTATGGCTACACCTTC,CASSLLAGAGYGYTF,TRBV28,TRBJ1-2,-,-
TGTGCCAGCAGTTTTACAGGAGTGAGGCCCCAGCATTTT,CASSFTGVRPQHF,TRBV28,TRBJ1-5,-,-
TGTGCCAGCAAACGGGGGGACATTCTAATCACAGATACGCAGTATTTT,CASKRGDILITDTQYF,TRBV7-9,TRBJ2-3,-,few
TGCGCCAGCAGCTTGGAATTAGCGGGAGGGTACGAGCAGTACTTC,CASSLELAGGYEQYF,TRBV5-1,TRBJ2-7,TRBD2,-
TGTGCCAGCAGTATCTCCGGGACAGCTGGCTACACCTTC,CASSISGTAGYTF,TRBV27,TRBJ1-2,TRBD1,-
TGCGCCAGCACCTTAAGACAGGGCACAGATACGCAGTATTTT,CASTLRQGTDTQYF,TRBV5-1,TRBJ2-3,-,-
TGCAGCTTTCGACCCGCAGGCCGCGCAGATACGCAGTATTTT,CSFRPAGRADTQYF,TRBV29-1,TRBJ2-3,-,-
TGTGCCAGTACCCTGGGACAGGCAGAGGGTCGGGGCTATGGCTACACCTTC,CASTLGQAEGRGYGYTF,TRBV19,TRBJ1-2,TRBD1,-
TGTGCCAGCAGTTCCCTCGGGGGGGAAGATGAAAAACTGTTTTTT,CASSSLGGEDEKLFF,TRBV27,TRBJ1-4,-,-
TGTGCCAGCAGTTTAGTATATGAGCAGTTCTTC,CASSLVYEQFF,TRBV28,TRBJ2-1,-,-
TGTGCCATCAGGTGGGACCCCGGGACAGGGGCCGACGAGCAGTACTTC,CAIRWDPGTGADEQYF,TRBV10-3,TRBJ2-7,TRBD1,-
TGCGCCAGCAGCCTCCCCCGGGACAGCTACGCAACTAATGAAAAACTGTTTTTT,CASSLPRDSYATNEKLFF,TRBV5-1,TRBJ1-4,TRBD1,-
TGTGCCAGCAGTTTCCCGGCTGCGGGGGAGCAGTACTTC,CASSFPAAGEQYF,TRBV28,TRBJ2-7,-,-
TGTGCCACCCTGACGAGGGGGTCTCAGCCCCAGCATTTT,CATLTRGSQPQHF,TRBV28,TRBJ1-5,-,once
TGCAGCGTTGGTCCGGGGTCCTACGAGCAGTACTTC,CSVGPGSYEQYF,TRBV29-1,TRBJ2-7,-,once
TGTGCCAGCAGCTTAGCGGCAGGGGGCTCTCATGGTGGCTACACCTTC,CASSLAAGGSHGGYTF,TRBV7-2,TRBJ1-2,TRBD1,once
TGTGCCAGTACGGGAGAACTAGCGGTATTAACCGGGGAGCTGTTTTTT,CASTGELAVLTGELFF,TRBV19,TRBJ2-2,TRBD2,-
TGCAGCGTTGAAGATTGGCGGGGGGAAAAACTGTTTTTT,CSVEDWRGEKLFF,TRBV29-1,TRBJ1-4,-,-